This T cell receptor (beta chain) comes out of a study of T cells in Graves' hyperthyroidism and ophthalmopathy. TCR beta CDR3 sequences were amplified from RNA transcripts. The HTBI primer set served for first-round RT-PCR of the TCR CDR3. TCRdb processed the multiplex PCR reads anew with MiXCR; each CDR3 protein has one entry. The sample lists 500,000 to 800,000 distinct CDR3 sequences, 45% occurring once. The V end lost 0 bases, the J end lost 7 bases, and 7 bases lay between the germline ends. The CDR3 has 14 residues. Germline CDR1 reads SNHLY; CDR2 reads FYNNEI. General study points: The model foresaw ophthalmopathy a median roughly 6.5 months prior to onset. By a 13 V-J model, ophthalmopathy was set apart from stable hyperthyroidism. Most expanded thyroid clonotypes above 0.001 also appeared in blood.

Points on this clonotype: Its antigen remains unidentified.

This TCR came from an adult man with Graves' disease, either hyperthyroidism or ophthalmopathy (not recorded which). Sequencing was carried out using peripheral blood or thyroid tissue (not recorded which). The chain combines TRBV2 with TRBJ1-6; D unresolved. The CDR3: CASSEAGRNSPLHF. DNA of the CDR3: TGTGCCAGCAGTGAAGCAGGGAGAAATTCACCCCTCCACTTT.